This T cell receptor (beta chain) was found in a study of T cells in Graves' hyperthyroidism and ophthalmopathy. The sample holds a few counts of this clonotype. Absence of ophthalmopathy progression within 18 months defined stable Graves' hyperthyroidism. Amplified TCR beta CDR3 regions came from RNA transcripts. TCR CDR3 underwent first-round RT-PCR with the HTBI primer set. Using its own MiXCR run on the multiplex PCR reads, TCRdb lists one record per CDR3 protein. Among some 600,000 distinct CDR3 sequences, roughly 46% were seen once, and the ten largest hold roughly 8.2%. The CDR3 has 16 residues. Germline values: CDR1 ENHRY, CDR2 SYGVKD. Unmatched junction bases numbered 12, after V lost 10 bases and J lost 5 bases.

The chain employs TRBV10-3 and TRBJ1-5, with TRBD1 identical over 12 bases. The TCR comes from a woman younger than 35 with Graves' hyperthyroidism. Sequencing input: peripheral blood or thyroid tissue (not recorded which). The CDR3 reads CASSYPGQGADQPQHF. As DNA, the CDR3 is TGTGCCAGCAGCTACCCGGGACAGGGGGCCGATCAGCCCCAGCATTTT.